This is a list of T cell receptor beta chains from one sample in a study of control samples from healthy donors and cancer patients. The assay was immunoSEQ multiplex PCR, and TCRdb's table has in-frame clones only and misses some. The data hold roughly 100,000 clones, with about 89% observed a single time. Source material: blood. Receptors originate from a woman aged 25 to 45 in good health. The CDR3 runs from the conserved cysteine through the conserved F or W. Each record gives: J gene, clone size, V gene, D gene, CDR3 DNA, CDR3 protein. D genes are given only for firm matches. For some rows the clone size is stated as once, few or many, or as a class when expanded; others skip it.

j_gene: TRBJ1-1; abundance: NA; v_gene: TRBV5-1; d_gene: NA; CDR3nt: TGCGCCAGCAGCTCCCCAGGGAACACTGAAGCTTTCTTT; CDR3aa: CASSSPGNTEAFF
j_gene: TRBJ1-2; abundance: NA; v_gene: TRBV7-9; d_gene: NA; CDR3nt: TGTGCCAGCAGCTTAGACGGTGGAAGGCATTATGGCTACACCTTC; CDR3aa: CASSLDGGRHYGYTF
j_gene: TRBJ2-7; abundance: once; v_gene: TRBV27; d_gene: TRBD2; CDR3nt: TGTGCCAGCAGTTCCCTGGCCCTAGCGGACCCTTGGGAGCAGTACTTC; CDR3aa: CASSSLALADPWEQYF
j_gene: TRBJ1-1; abundance: NA; v_gene: TRBV12-3/TRBV12-4; d_gene: NA; CDR3nt: TGTGCCAGCAGTCCAGGGACTGATGAAGCTTTCTTT; CDR3aa: CASSPGTDEAFF
j_gene: TRBJ2-2; abundance: NA; v_gene: TRBV3-1/TRBV3-2; d_gene: NA; CDR3nt: TGTGCCAGCAGCACTGGAGGGGAGCTGTTTTTT; CDR3aa: CASSTGGELFF
j_gene: TRBJ2-3; abundance: NA; v_gene: TRBV7-9; d_gene: NA; CDR3nt: TGTGCCAGCAGCTTTGTCGGAGAGACAGATACGCAGTATTTT; CDR3aa: CASSFVGETDTQYF
j_gene: TRBJ1-6; abundance: NA; v_gene: TRBV11-2; d_gene: NA; CDR3nt: TGTGCCAGCAGGGGGGGTCGCTCCTATAATTCACCCCTCCACTTT; CDR3aa: CASRGGRSYNSPLHF
j_gene: TRBJ1-5; abundance: NA; v_gene: TRBV25-1; d_gene: TRBD1; CDR3nt: TGTGCCAGCGGGGGGGACAGGGGTTCACAGCCCCAGCATTTT; CDR3aa: CASGGDRGSQPQHF
j_gene: TRBJ2-1; abundance: NA; v_gene: TRBV1; d_gene: NA; CDR3nt: TGCACCACTCCCCCCACCGGGACTAGCGGGAGCGAGGAGCAGTTCTTC; CDR3aa: CTTPPTGTSGSEEQFF
j_gene: TRBJ2-5; abundance: NA; v_gene: TRBV5-6; d_gene: NA; CDR3nt: TGTGCCAGCACCCTGAGGGAGACCCAGTACTTC; CDR3aa: CASTLRETQYF
j_gene: TRBJ1-2; abundance: NA; v_gene: TRBV9; d_gene: NA; CDR3nt: TGTGCCAGCAGCGTAGAGGGACGGGGAGGGTATGGCTACACCTTC; CDR3aa: CASSVEGRGGYGYTF
j_gene: TRBJ2-3; abundance: NA; v_gene: TRBV5-1; d_gene: NA; CDR3nt: TGCGCCAGCAGCCCCTCGCCCCATGGGGGTACGCAGTATTTT; CDR3aa: CASSPSPHGGTQYF
j_gene: TRBJ2-1; abundance: NA; v_gene: TRBV4-1; d_gene: TRBD2; CDR3nt: TGCGCCAGCAGCCAACTTTATGGTAGCGGGGCGTCCTACAATGAGCAGTTCTTC; CDR3aa: CASSQLYGSGASYNEQFF
j_gene: TRBJ2-7; abundance: NA; v_gene: TRBV6-5; d_gene: TRBD1; CDR3nt: TGTGCCAGCCGGGACAGGGCAAGAGACGAGCAGTACTTC; CDR3aa: CASRDRARDEQYF
j_gene: TRBJ2-2; abundance: NA; v_gene: TRBV29-1; d_gene: NA; CDR3nt: TGCAGCGCAGCGCCTTACTCGGACACCGGGGAGCTGTTTTTT; CDR3aa: CSAAPYSDTGELFF
j_gene: TRBJ2-2; abundance: NA; v_gene: TRBV20-1; d_gene: NA; CDR3nt: TGCAGTGCTAGGACAGGCGGGGAGCTGTTTTTT; CDR3aa: CSARTGGELFF
j_gene: TRBJ1-2; abundance: NA; v_gene: TRBV28; d_gene: NA; CDR3nt: TGTGCCAGCAGTTTATATGACAGTAGCTATGGCTACACCTTC; CDR3aa: CASSLYDSSYGYTF
j_gene: TRBJ2-1; abundance: NA; v_gene: TRBV11-2; d_gene: TRBD2; CDR3nt: TGTGCCAGCAGCTTGGGACTAGCGGGGGGAACCTATGACAATGAGCAGTTCTTC; CDR3aa: CASSLGLAGGTYDNEQFF
j_gene: TRBJ2-2; abundance: once; v_gene: TRBV19; d_gene: TRBD2; CDR3nt: TGTGCCAGCAGAGGGGGGAGGACTAGCGGTATGAGAGGCTCTCGGGAGCTGTTTTTT; CDR3aa: CASRGGRTSGMRGSRELFF
j_gene: TRBJ1-1; abundance: NA; v_gene: TRBV11-2; d_gene: NA; CDR3nt: TGTGCCAGCAGCTTGGGACAAGCGAACACTGAAGCTTTCTTT; CDR3aa: CASSLGQANTEAFF
j_gene: TRBJ1-2; abundance: NA; v_gene: TRBV18; d_gene: NA; CDR3nt: TGTGCCAGCTCGCCATCCGACAGACTTTATGGCTACACCTTC; CDR3aa: CASSPSDRLYGYTF
j_gene: TRBJ2-7; abundance: NA; v_gene: TRBV7-9; d_gene: TRBD1; CDR3nt: TGTGCCAGCAGCTTGGGACAGGGTTCTTTGGAGCAGTACTTC; CDR3aa: CASSLGQGSLEQYF
j_gene: TRBJ2-3; abundance: NA; v_gene: TRBV6-2/TRBV6-3; d_gene: TRBD1; CDR3nt: TGTGCCAGCAGTGGCCCGGACAGGGTAAGGAATACGCAGTATTTT; CDR3aa: CASSGPDRVRNTQYF
j_gene: TRBJ2-1; abundance: NA; v_gene: TRBV27; d_gene: TRBD1; CDR3nt: TGTGCCAGCAGTTTATCGGGACAGGAAGTCTGGATTTACAATGAGCAGTTCTTC; CDR3aa: CASSLSGQEVWIYNEQFF
j_gene: TRBJ1-3; abundance: few; v_gene: TRBV5-1; d_gene: NA; CDR3nt: TGCGCCAGCAGCCCGACGGGGGGAAACACCATATATTTT; CDR3aa: CASSPTGGNTIYF
j_gene: TRBJ1-2; abundance: NA; v_gene: TRBV5-6; d_gene: NA; CDR3nt: TGTGCCAGCAGCTTGGTTCAGGGGCCCGGGAGTGGCTATGGCTACACCTTC; CDR3aa: CASSLVQGPGSGYGYTF
j_gene: TRBJ1-2; abundance: NA; v_gene: TRBV30; d_gene: TRBD1; CDR3nt: TGTGCCTGGGCGATAGGACAGGGGAACTATGGCTACACCTTC; CDR3aa: CAWAIGQGNYGYTF
j_gene: TRBJ2-1; abundance: NA; v_gene: TRBV30; d_gene: NA; CDR3nt: TGTGCCTGGAGTTGGACGGGATTGAATGAGCAGTTCTTC; CDR3aa: CAWSWTGLNEQFF
j_gene: TRBJ1-5; abundance: NA; v_gene: TRBV28; d_gene: TRBD1; CDR3nt: TGTGCCAGCAGAAGGACAGGGCAATATAGCAATCAGCCCCAGCATTTT; CDR3aa: CASRRTGQYSNQPQHF